This paragraph reports one T cell receptor (beta chain). The sample holds a few counts of this clonotype. No cognate antigen has been identified for it. Base qualities are not at hand, and no much larger clone is one base apart. Counted from cysteine to phenylalanine, this CDR3 has 16 amino acids. Only the CDR3 portion is preserved as DNA: 48 bases, with reading frame beginning at the first base. V has 2 bases trimmed and J has 4 bases trimmed; junction bases matching no gene number 8. Per the germline V gene, LGHNT is the CDR1 and FRNRAP is the CDR2. The library was prepared using 5' RACE. Instrument on record: Illumina HiSeq 2500. The second PCR ran for about 7 to 11 cycles and used a J-beta primer mix along with a sample-barcoded 5' primer. A unique molecular identifier was introduced onto each TCR beta cDNA molecule by a template-switch 5' adaptor carrying 12 random nucleotides. At least 2.5 million CDR3-containing paired-end reads were obtained from each sample. The Mint cDNA synthesis kit, primed by a TRBC-specific oligonucleotide, was used to synthesize first-strand cDNA from all RNA. Following uracil-DNA glycosylase treatment, all cDNA underwent a first 18-cycle PCR with the universal primers M1SS and BC2_uni_R. The authors processed their data as follows. Each sample was normalized by randomly selecting 1 million high-quality reads, each carrying a distinct molecular identifier. Instead of being binned into consensus sequences, reads that shared molecular identifiers were thrown out. CDR3 identification, clonotype clustering and error correction used MiTCR with a Q25 quality threshold and the strictest error-elimination algorithm. A nonparametric unseen species model with Euler transformation was used to estimate lower-bound total TCR beta diversity. Starting from the raw public reads, TCRdb applied fastp trimming at Q25, assembled clones with MiXCR and retained in-frame beta chains. Each record represents a unique CDR3 protein, reported with the most common genes and DNA among its rows. The V and J calls and clone size come from TCRdb's table, not from the authors' own analysis. Counted in this sample were 700,000 to 800,000 distinct CDR3 sequences; approximately 43% of them appeared once. Less than 25% of the sample is in the top ten clones.

The record originates from a study of blood T cells in healthy people across ages (dated by TCRdb to the mid-2010s). A note on the overall study: In model experiments, roughly one uniquely barcoded TCR beta cDNA molecule per two T cells was captured by template switching. Using deep sequencing normalized with unique cDNA molecular identifiers, the study measured how TCR beta repertoire diversity changes with age. Donors were grouped into four age groups: young (average roughly 17 years), middle-aged (about 40), aged (around 62) and long-lived (just over 80). To avoid experimental bias, donors of different ages were distributed randomly across sequencing lanes. Two additional independent replicas of 1 million unique cDNA reads from the same blood draw were analyzed for two donors (one aged 18 to 30 and one aged 80 or older).

Paper-wide results and their limitations: Donor CMV infection status was unknown, potentially confounding age-related changes in expanded clonotypes. There was a strong correlation between observed TCR beta diversity and the percentage of naive T cells measured by flow cytometry. As age increased, observed TCR beta diversity per million T cells dropped in a roughly linear way, and a significant reduction was already evident by age roughly 40. Total diversity estimates from one million sequenced T cells were considered lower bounds and underestimates. Because profiling used bulk unsorted PBMCs, naive and antigen-experienced compartments could not be compared conclusively. Compared with the aged group, the long-lived group had more naive CD4+ T cells, fewer expanded clones and increased TCR diversity, a pattern suggesting age selection.

The 39 donors, aged roughly 6 to 90 years, were systemically healthy Caucasian individuals from Russia. Approximately 9.3 milliliters of peripheral blood were drawn from each donor into EDTA-treated Vacutainer tubes. Ficoll-Paque density-gradient centrifugation was used to isolate PBMCs, with at least 6.5 million per sample. Total RNA, at least 6 micrograms per sample, was extracted from PBMCs with Trizol reagent. For every donor, flow cytometry on a PBMC aliquot measured the percentage of naive CD45RAhigh/CD27high T cells. The chain couples TRBV12-5 to TRBJ1-2; 9 middle bases align to TRBD1. Sequencing used blood. The TCR sequence derives from a woman aged 55-69 years in good health. In nucleotides, the sequence is TGTGCTAGTGGTTTGCACGGACAGGGGCCGCCCTATGGCTACACCTTC. Its protein product is CASGLHGQGPPYGYTF.